A single sample gave rise to the 18 T cell receptor beta chains below, sequenced in a study of beta chain features in type 1 diabetes. TCRB transcripts that were expressed got sequenced, as all of the isolated RNA had been reverse transcribed. Generated by immunoSEQ multiplex PCR, the TCRdb table keeps only in-frame clones and is missing some. This sample yields over 350,000 clones, of which about 15% are seen a single time; roughly 0.019% belongs to the top ten. Sequencing was done on a sample of naive CD4+ T cells from blood. The receptors here all came from a woman aged 18-29 years in good health.

The genes are TRBV5-1 and TRBJ2-3; 7 bases are shared with TRBD1. CDR1 SGHRS and CDR2 YFSETQ come from the germline V gene. The CDR3 runs to 15 residues. J lost 3 bases, V lost 0 bases, and 4 bases had no gene match. The CDR3 bases are TGCGCCAGCAGCTTGGAGGACAGGAGAACAGATACGCAGTATTTT. The encoded protein is CASSLEDRRTDTQYF.

This clone was found a few times. The chain employs TRBV5-1 and TRBJ2-5, with TRBD1 as a possible D gene (6 bases). Per the germline V gene, CDR1 is SGHRS and CDR2 is YFSETQ. The CDR3 loop spans 16 amino acids. Trimming removed 0 bases from V and 0 bases from J, with 12 bases in between. This CDR3 is CASSLAGTPYQETQYF. CDR3 coding DNA: TGCGCCAGCAGCTTGGCGGGGACACCGTACCAAGAGACCCAGTACTTC.

Concerning this clone itself: Other DNA sequences of this sample code for an identical CDR3. V usage is TRBV30 and J usage is TRBJ1-2; D not resolved. The V and J ends lost 0 bases and 2 bases respectively, with 7 bases between them. The CDR3 sequence is 13 residues long. Germline CDR1 reads GTSNPN; CDR2 reads SVGIG (reference sequence). CDR3 in DNA: TGTGCCTGGAGTGTACGGGGAAACTATGGCTACACCTTC. Residues: CAWSVRGNYGYTF.

This clone showed up just a few times. The chain combines TRBV7-9 with TRBJ2-3; TRBD1 is a possible D gene (5 bases). V gave up 3 bases and J gave up 7 bases, with 14 bases separating them. The CDR3 is made up of 14 amino acids. CDR1 is SEHNR, CDR2 FQNEAQ, per germline (reference sequence). The CDR3 bases are TGTGCCAGCAGCTTTGTGCAGGGTGTTAATACGCAGTATTTT. Encoded protein: CASSFVQGVNTQYF.

The chain uses TRBV30 and TRBJ2-2, with D perhaps TRBD1 (6 bases). This CDR3 has 16 residues. V lost 6 bases, J lost 0 bases, and 17 bases lay in between. CDR1 is GTSNPN and CDR2 is SVGIG in the germline V gene (reference sequence). The chain's CDR3 is CACVFRDTTNTGELFF. The CDR3 DNA reads as TGTGCCTGCGTTTTCCGGGACACAACGAACACCGGGGAGCTGTTTTTT. The whole variable domain, remainder taken from reference TRBV30 and TRBJ2-2, is SQTIHQWPATLVQPVGSPLSLECTVEGTSNPNLYWYRQAAGRGLQLLFYSVGIGQISSEVPQNLSASRPQDRQFILSSKKLLLSDSGFYLCACVFRDTTNTGELFFGEGSRLTVL.

This sequence joins TRBV9 and TRBJ2-1, with unresolved D. Trimming shortened V by 4 bases and J by 5 bases, and 19 bases separated the two germline ends. The CDR3 sequence is 16 residues long. CDR1 and CDR2 from the germline V gene are SGDLS and YYNGEE. The CDR3 reads CASSPTPHGADNEQFF. For the CDR3, the DNA is TGTGCCAGCAGCCCAACCCCCCACGGAGCAGACAATGAGCAGTTCTTC.

This clone was observed a handful of times. J is TRBJ1-1 and V is TRBV27; TRBD1 matches at 7 bases. The CDR3 covers 16 residues. V dropped 2 bases and J dropped 3; count of bases not matched to a gene: 9. From germline, CDR1 is MNHEY and CDR2 SMNVEV (reference sequence). The CDR3 coding sequence is TGTGCCAGCAGTTTAAAGAAGGGGGACAGCCACACTGAAGCTTTCTTT. It encodes CASSLKKGDSHTEAFF.

This clone appeared a few times. V gene TRBV30 combines with J gene TRBJ1-2; 8 bases fit TRBD1. V was clipped by 3 bases and J by 8 bases; unmatched bases: 14. CDR1 is GTSNPN and CDR2 is SVGIG in the germline V gene (reference sequence). The CDR3 is made up of 15 amino acids. CDR3 in amino acids: CAWSAWTGWNWGYTF. The CDR3 bases are TGTGCCTGGAGCGCCTGGACAGGGTGGAATTGGGGCTACACCTTC. The entire variable domain, with the rest obtained from reference TRBV30 and TRBJ1-2, is as follows: SQTIHQWPATLVQPVGSPLSLECTVEGTSNPNLYWYRQAAGRGLQLLFYSVGIGQISSEVPQNLSASRPQDRQFILSSKKLLLSDSGFYLCAWSAWTGWNWGYTFGSGTRLTVV.

This clone was seen a few times. The V gene is TRBV28, the J gene TRBJ2-7, with TRBD2 identical over 8 bases. This CDR3 contains 11 residues. V shed 7 bases and J 11 bases; nucleotides not matched to a gene: 7. The germline V gene has CDR1 MDHEN and CDR2 SYDVKM. The DNA for the CDR3 is TGTGCCAGCACCCTTGGACTAGCTAAGTACTTC. Protein sequence: CASTLGLAKYF.

The CDR3 here is CASSLSRGNYGYTF. The CDR3 DNA is TGTGCCAGCAGTTTAAGTAGGGGGAACTATGGCTACACCTTC. The chain has TRBV27 and TRBJ1-2, with D perhaps TRBD1 (6 bases). Trimming cost V 2 bases and J 2 bases, with 9 bases left between them. There are 14 residues in the CDR3. Germline V gene sequence: CDR1 MNHEY, CDR2 SMNVEV (reference sequence).

The CDR3 sequence: CASRRPGQGFHEQYF. CDR3 sequence (DNA): TGTGCCAGCAGGCGCCCGGGACAGGGGTTCCACGAGCAGTACTTC. This sequence joins TRBV28 and TRBJ2-7; 10 nucleotides agree with TRBD1. The length of the CDR3 is 15 residues. CDR1 is MDHEN and CDR2 is SYDVKM in the germline V gene. V dropped 6 bases and J dropped 5; count of bases not matched to a gene: 10.

This clone has just a few counts. At the DNA level, this CDR3 is encoded by other sequences in the same sample as well. The CDR3 bases are TGTGCCAGCAGCCTTAGCATGAACACTGAAGCTTTCTTT. Encoded protein: CASSLSMNTEAFF. This rearrangement joins TRBV14 to TRBJ1-1; no clear D gene. The CDR3 sequence is 13 residues long. The V end lost 4 bases, the J end lost 0 bases, and 6 bases lay between the germline ends. Germline V gene sequence: CDR1 SGHDN, CDR2 FVKESK.

The CDR3 is CATSRDVSGTSGIYEQYF. CDR3 coding DNA: TGTGCCACCAGCAGAGATGTAAGCGGGACTAGCGGGATATACGAGCAGTACTTC. This rearrangement joins TRBV15 to TRBJ2-7; TRBD2 aligns across 13 bases. The CDR3 contains 18 residues. V gave up 0 bases and J gave up 4 bases; unmatched junction bases: 9. Germline CDR1 is LNHNV and CDR2 is YYDKDF (reference sequence). The whole variable domain, filled in from reference TRBV15 and TRBJ2-7, reads DAMVIQNPRYQVTQFGKPVTLSCSQTLNHNVMYWYQQKSSQAPKLLFHYYDKDFNNEADTPDNFQSRRPNTSFCFLDIRSPGLGDTAMYLCATSRDVSGTSGIYEQYFGPGTRLTVT.

The chain combines TRBV15 with TRBJ2-6; no firm D call. CDR3 length equals 17 residues. Germline V CDR1 and CDR2: LNHNV, YYDKDF (reference sequence). Trimming removed 0 bases from V and 1 base from J, with 10 bases in between. The CDR3 reads CATSREKTGSGANVLTF. DNA of the CDR3: TGTGCCACCAGCAGAGAAAAGACCGGGTCTGGGGCCAACGTCCTGACTTTC.

This clone was recorded a few times. The rearrangement uses TRBV20-1 and TRBJ1-1, with D possibly matching TRBD1 (5 bases). CDR3 length: 11 residues. Between the trimmed V and J ends, which lost 4 bases and 6 bases, there was a span of 9 bases. CDR1 and CDR2 from the germline V gene are DFQATT and SNEGSKA (reference sequence). CDR3 sequence (DNA): TGCAGTGCTACCGACAGAGCTGAAGCTTTCTTT. Protein sequence: CSATDRAEAFF.

This clone has only a few counts. The V call is TRBV6-6, the J call TRBJ2-2; D is ambiguous. This CDR3 has 15 amino acids. Between the trimmed V and J ends, which lost 7 bases and 0 bases, there was a span of 12 bases. Germline CDR1 is MNHNY and CDR2 is SVGAGI (reference sequence). CDR3: CASTLGPANTGELFF. In DNA, the CDR3 is TGTGCCAGCACCCTGGGCCCAGCGAACACCGGGGAGCTGTTTTTT.

There are a few counts of this clone. The chain uses TRBV2 and TRBJ2-3, with TRBD1 as a possible D gene (6 bases). Per germline, CDR1 SNHLY and CDR2 FYNNEI. This CDR3 region has 14 residues. Trimming shortened V by 8 bases and J by 2 bases, and 14 bases separated the two germline ends. The CDR3 coding sequence is TGTGCCAGCGTTAATATGGGGGCCACAGATACGCAGTATTTT. It translates to CASVNMGATDTQYF.

The rearrangement uses TRBV6-5 and TRBJ2-5, with 7 nucleotides matching TRBD1. V gave up 4 bases and J gave up 4 bases; unmatched junction bases: 9. The CDR3 extends over 15 amino acids. The germline CDR1 and CDR2 sequences are MNHEY and SVGAGI. CDR3 coding DNA: TGTGCCAGCAGTTCATCACAGGGGTCGGGAGAGACCCAGTACTTC. Protein: CASSSSQGSGETQYF.